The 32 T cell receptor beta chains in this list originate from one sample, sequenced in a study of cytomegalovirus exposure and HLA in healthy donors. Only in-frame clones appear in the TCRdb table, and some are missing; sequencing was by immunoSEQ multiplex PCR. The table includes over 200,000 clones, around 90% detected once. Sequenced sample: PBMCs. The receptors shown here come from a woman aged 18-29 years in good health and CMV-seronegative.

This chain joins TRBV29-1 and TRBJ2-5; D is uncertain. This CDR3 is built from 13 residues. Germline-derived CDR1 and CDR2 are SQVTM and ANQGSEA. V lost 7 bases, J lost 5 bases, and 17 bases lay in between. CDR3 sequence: CSANPDEVETQYF. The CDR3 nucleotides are TGCAGCGCCAACCCCGACGAGGTTGAGACCCAGTACTTC. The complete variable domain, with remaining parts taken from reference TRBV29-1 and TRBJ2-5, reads SAVISQKPSRDICQRGTSLTIQCQVDSQVTMMFWYRQQPGQSLTLIATANQGSEATYESGFVIDKFPISRPNLTFSTLTVSNMSPEDSSIYLCSANPDEVETQYFGPGTRLLVL.

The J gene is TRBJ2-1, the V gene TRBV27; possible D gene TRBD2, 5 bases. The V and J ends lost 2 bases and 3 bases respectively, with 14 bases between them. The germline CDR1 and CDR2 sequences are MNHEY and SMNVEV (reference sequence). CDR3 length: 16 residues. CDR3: CASSLVSGRIYNEQFF. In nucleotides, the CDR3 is TGTGCCAGCAGTTTAGTCTCGGGAAGGATCTACAATGAGCAGTTCTTC.

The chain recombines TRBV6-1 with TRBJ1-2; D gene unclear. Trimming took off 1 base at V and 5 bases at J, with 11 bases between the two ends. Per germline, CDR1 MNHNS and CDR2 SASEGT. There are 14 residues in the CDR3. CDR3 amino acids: CASSEVLGDYGYTF. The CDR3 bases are TGTGCCAGCAGTGAAGTTCTGGGAGATTATGGCTACACCTTC.

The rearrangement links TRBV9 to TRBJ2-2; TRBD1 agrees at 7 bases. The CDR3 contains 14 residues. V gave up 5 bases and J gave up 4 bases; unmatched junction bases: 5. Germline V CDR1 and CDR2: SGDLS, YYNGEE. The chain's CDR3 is CASRGGAGTGELFF. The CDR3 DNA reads TGTGCCAGCAGAGGGGGCGCGGGCACCGGGGAGCTGTTTTTT.

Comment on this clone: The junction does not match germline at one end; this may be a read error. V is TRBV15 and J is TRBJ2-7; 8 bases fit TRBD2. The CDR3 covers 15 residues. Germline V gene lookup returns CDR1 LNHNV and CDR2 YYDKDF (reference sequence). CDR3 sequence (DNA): TGTGCCACCAGCCCCCAGCGGGAGTTCTCCCACGAGCAGTACTTC. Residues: CATSPQREFSHEQYF.

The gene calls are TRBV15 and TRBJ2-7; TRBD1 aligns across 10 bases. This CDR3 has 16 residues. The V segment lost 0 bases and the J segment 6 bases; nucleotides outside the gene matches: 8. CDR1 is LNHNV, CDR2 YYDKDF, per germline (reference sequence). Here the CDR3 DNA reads TGTGCCACCAGCAGAGATTCGGGGACAGGGGTTTCCGAGCAGTACTTC. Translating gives CATSRDSGTGVSEQYF.

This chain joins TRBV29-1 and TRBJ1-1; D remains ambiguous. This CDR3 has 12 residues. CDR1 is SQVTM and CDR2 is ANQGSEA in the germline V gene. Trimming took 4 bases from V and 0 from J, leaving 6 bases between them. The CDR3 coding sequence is TGCAGCGTTGTCGGGATGAACACTGAAGCTTTCTTT. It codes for CSVVGMNTEAFF.

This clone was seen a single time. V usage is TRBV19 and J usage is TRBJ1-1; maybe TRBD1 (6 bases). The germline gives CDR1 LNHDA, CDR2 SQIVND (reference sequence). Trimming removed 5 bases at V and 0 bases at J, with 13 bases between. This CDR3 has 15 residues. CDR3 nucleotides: TGTGCCAGTAGTTCGGACAGCTCCATGAACACTGAAGCTTTCTTT. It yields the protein CASSSDSSMNTEAFF.

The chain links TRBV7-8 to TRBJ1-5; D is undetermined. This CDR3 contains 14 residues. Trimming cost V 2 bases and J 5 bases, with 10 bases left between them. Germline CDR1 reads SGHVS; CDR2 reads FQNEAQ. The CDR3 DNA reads TGTGCCAGCAGCTTATTTGATCGGGATCAGCCCCAGCATTTT. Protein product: CASSLFDRDQPQHF.

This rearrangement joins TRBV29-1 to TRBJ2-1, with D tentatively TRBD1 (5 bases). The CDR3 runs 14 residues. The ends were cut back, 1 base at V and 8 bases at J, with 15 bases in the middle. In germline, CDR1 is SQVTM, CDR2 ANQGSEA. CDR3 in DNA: TGCAGCGTTGAAGGCGGACACGGTACGTATGAGCAGTTCTTC. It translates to CSVEGGHGTYEQFF.

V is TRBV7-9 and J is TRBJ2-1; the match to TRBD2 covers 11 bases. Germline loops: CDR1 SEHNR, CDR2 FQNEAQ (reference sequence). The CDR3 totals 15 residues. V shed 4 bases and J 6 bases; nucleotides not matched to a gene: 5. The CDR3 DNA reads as TGTGCCAGCAGCTCAGGACTAGCGGGTTTCAATGAGCAGTTCTTC. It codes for CASSSGLAGFNEQFF. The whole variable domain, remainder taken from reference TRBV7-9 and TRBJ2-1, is DTGVSQNPRHKITKRGQNVTFRCDPISEHNRLYWYRQTLGQGPEFLTYFQNEAQLEKSRLLSDRFSAERPKGSFSTLEIQRTEQGDSAMYLCASSSGLAGFNEQFFGPGTRLTVL.

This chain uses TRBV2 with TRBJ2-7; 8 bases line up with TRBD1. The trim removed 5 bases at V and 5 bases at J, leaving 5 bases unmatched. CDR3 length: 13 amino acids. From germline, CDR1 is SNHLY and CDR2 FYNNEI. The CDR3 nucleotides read TGTGCCAGCAGTCGACAGGGGTTAGACGAGCAGTACTTC. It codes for CASSRQGLDEQYF.

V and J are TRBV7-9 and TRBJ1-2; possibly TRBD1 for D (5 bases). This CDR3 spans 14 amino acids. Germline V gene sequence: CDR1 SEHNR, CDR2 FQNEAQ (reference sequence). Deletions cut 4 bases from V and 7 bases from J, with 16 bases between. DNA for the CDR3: TGTGCCAGCAGCTCCTCCGCAGGGAGGTTTGGCTACACCTTC. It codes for CASSSSAGRFGYTF.

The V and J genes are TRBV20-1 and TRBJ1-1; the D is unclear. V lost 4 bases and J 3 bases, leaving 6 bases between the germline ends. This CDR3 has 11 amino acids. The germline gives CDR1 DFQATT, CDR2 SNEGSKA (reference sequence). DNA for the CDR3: TGCAGTGCTATGTCCGACACTGAAGCTTTCTTT. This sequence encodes CSAMSDTEAFF.

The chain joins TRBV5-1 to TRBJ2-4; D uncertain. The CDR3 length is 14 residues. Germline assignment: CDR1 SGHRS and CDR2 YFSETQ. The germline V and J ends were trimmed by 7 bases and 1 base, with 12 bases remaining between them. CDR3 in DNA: TGCGCCAGCCCTGCTGTGAGGGCCAAAAACATTCAGTACTTC. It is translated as CASPAVRAKNIQYF.

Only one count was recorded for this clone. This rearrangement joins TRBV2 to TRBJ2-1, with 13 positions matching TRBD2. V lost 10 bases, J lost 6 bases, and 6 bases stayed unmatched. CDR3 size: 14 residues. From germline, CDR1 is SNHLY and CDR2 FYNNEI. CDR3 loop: CAIKWTSGSNEQFF. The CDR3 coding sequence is TGTGCCATAAAGTGGACTAGCGGGAGCAATGAGCAGTTCTTC.

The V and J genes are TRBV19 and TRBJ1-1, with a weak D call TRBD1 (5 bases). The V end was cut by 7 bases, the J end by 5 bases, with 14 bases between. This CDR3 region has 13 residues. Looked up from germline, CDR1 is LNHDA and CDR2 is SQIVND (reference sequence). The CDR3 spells CASNRNPGTEAFF. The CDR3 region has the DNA TGTGCCAGTAACCGAAACCCAGGGACTGAAGCTTTCTTT.

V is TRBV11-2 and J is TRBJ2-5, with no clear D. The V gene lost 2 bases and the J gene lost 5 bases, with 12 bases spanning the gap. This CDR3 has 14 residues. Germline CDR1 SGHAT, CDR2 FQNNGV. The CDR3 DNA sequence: TGTGCCAGCAGCTTATCCAGGAACCGTGAGACCCAGTACTTC. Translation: CASSLSRNRETQYF.

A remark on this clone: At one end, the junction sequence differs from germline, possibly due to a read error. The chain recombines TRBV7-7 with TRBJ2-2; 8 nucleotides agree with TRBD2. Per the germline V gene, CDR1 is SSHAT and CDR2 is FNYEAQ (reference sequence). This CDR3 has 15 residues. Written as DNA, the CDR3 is TGTGCTAGCAGCCCGGGGGGGTTTTCAACCGGGGAGCTGTTTTTT. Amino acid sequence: CASSPGGFSTGELFF.

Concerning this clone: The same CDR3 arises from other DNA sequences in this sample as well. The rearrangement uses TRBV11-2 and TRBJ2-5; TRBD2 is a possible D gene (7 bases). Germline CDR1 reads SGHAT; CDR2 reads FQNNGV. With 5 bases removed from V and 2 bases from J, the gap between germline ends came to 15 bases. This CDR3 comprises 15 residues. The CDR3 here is CASSLGASGQETQYF. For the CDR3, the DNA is TGTGCCAGCAGCCTGGGGGCTAGCGGACAAGAGACCCAGTACTTC.

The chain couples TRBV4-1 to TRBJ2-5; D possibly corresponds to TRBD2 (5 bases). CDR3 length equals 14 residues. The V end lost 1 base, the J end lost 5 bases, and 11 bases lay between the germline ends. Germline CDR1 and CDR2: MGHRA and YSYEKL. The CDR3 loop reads CASSQGLALETQYF. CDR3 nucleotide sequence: TGCGCCAGCAGCCAAGGCCTAGCTTTGGAGACCCAGTACTTC.

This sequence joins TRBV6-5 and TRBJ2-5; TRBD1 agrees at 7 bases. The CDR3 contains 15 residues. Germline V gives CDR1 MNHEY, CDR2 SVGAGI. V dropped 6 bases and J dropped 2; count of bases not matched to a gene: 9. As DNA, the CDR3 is TGTGCCAGCAGACAACAGGGGATTAGGCAAGAGACCCAGTACTTC. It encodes CASRQQGIRQETQYF.

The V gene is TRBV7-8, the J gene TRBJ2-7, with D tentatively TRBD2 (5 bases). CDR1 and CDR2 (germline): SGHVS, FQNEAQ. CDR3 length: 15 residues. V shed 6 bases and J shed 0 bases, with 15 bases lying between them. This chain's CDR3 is CASRRDRGSSYEQYF. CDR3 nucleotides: TGTGCCAGCAGACGAGACCGGGGAAGCTCCTACGAGCAGTACTTC.

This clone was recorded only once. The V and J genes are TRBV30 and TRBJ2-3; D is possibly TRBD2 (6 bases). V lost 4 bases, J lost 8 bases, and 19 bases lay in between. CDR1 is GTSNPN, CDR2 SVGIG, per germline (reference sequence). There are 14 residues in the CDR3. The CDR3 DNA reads TGTGCCTGGACTCCGGGACTCCCCCCGGGTACGCAGTATTTT. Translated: CAWTPGLPPGTQYF. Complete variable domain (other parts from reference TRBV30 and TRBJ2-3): SQTIHQWPATLVQPVGSPLSLECTVEGTSNPNLYWYRQAAGRGLQLLFYSVGIGQISSEVPQNLSASRPQDRQFILSSKKLLLSDSGFYLCAWTPGLPPGTQYFGPGTRLTVL.

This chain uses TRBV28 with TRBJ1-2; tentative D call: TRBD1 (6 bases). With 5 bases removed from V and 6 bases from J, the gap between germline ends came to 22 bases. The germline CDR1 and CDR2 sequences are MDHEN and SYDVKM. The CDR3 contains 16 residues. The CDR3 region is CASSAGAVGGLHGYTF. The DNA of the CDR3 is TGTGCCAGCAGTGCAGGGGCGGTGGGGGGGTTGCATGGCTACACCTTC.

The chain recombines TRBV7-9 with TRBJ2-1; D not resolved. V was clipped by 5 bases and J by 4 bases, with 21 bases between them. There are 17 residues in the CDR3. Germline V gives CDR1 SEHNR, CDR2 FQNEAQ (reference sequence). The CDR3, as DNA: TGTGCCAGCAGCCACAAAATAAGGATAGCTCAGTACAATGAGCAGTTCTTC. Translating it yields CASSHKIRIAQYNEQFF.

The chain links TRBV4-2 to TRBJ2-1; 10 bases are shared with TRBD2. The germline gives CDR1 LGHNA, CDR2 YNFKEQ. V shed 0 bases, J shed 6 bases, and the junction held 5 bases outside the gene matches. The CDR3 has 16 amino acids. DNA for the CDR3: TGTGCCAGCAGCCAAGATCCGGCTAGCGGGGGCAATGAGCAGTTCTTC. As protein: CASSQDPASGGNEQFF.

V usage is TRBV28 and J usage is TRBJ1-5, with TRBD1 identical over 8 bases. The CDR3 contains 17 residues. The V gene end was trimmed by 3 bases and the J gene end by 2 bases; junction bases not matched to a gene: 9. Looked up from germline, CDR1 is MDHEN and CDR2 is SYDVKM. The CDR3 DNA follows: TGTGCCAGCAGTTTTCGTGATACAGGGGGAGGCAATCAGCCCCAGCATTTT. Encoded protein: CASSFRDTGGGNQPQHF.

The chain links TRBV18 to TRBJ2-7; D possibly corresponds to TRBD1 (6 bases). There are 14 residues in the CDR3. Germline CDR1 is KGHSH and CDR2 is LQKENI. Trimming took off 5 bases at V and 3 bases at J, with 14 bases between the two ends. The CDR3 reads CASSSRGFGYEQYF. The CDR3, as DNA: TGTGCCAGCTCATCCAGGGGTTTCGGCTACGAGCAGTACTTC.

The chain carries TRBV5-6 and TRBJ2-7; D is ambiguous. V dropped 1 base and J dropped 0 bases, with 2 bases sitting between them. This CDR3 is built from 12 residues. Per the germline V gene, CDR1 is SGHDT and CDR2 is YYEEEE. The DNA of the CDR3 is TGTGCCAGCAGCTTGCGCTCCTACGAGCAGTACTTC. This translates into CASSLRSYEQYF. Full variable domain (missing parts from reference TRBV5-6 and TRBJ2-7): DAGVTQSPTHLIKTRGQQVTLRCSPKSGHDTVSWYQQALGQGPQFIFQYYEEEERQRGNFPDRFSGHQFPNYSSELNVNALLLGDSALYLCASSLRSYEQYFGPGTRLTVT.

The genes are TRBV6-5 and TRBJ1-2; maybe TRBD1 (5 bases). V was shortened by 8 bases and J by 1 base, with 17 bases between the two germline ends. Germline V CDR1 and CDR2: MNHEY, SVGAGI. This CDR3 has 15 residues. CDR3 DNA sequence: TGTGCCAGCTACAGTCCGGGGGGTATTAACTATGGCTACACCTTC. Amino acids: CASYSPGGINYGYTF.

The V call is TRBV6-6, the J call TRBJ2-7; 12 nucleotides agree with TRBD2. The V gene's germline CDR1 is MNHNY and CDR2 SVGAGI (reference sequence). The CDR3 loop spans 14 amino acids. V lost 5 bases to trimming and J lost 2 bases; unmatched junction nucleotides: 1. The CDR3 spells CASSLAGGPYEQYF. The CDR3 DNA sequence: TGTGCCAGCAGTCTAGCGGGAGGGCCCTACGAGCAGTACTTC.